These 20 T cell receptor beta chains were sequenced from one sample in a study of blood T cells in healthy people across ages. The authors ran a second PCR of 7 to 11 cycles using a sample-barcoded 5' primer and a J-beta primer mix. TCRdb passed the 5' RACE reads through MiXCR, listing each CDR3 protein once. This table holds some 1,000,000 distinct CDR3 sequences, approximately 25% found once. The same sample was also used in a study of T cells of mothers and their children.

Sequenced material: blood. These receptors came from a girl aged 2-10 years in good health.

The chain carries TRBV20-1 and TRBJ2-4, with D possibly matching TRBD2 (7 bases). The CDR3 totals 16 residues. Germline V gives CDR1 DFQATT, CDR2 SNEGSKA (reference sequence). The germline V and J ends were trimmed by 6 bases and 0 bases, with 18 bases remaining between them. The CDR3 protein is CSAGDRGAIAKNIQYF. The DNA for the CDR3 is TGCAGTGCAGGGGACCGGGGGGCGATAGCCAAAAACATTCAGTACTTC.

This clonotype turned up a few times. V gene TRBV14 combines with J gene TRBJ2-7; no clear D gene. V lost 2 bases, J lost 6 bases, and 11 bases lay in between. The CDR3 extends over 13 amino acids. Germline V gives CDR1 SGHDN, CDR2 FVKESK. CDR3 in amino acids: CASSQFREGEQYF. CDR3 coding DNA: TGTGCCAGCAGCCAATTTAGGGAAGGCGAGCAGTACTTC.

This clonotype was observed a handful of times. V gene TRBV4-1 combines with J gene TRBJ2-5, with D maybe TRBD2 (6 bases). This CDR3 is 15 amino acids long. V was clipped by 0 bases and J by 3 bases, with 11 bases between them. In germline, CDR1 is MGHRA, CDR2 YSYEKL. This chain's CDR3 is CASSQDVRREETQYF. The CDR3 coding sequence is TGCGCCAGCAGCCAAGATGTGAGGAGGGAAGAGACCCAGTACTTC.

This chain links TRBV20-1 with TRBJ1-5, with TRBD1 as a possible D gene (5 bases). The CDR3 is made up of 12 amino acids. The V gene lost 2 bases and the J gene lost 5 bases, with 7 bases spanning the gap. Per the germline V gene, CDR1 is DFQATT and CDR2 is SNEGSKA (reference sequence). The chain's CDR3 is CSARRGDQPQHF. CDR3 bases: TGCAGTGCTAGACGGGGGGATCAGCCCCAGCATTTT.

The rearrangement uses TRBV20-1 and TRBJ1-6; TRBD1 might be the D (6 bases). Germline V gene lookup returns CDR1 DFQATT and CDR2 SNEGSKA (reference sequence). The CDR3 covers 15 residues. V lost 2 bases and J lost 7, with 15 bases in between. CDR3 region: CSARTRGLGNSPLHF. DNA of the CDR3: TGCAGTGCTAGAACCAGGGGATTGGGGAATTCACCCCTCCACTTT.

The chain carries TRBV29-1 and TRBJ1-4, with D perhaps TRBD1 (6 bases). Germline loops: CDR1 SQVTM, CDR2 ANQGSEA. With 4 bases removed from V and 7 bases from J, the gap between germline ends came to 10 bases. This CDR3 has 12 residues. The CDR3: CSVAQGSEKLFF. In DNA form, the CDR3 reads TGCAGCGTTGCCCAGGGGAGTGAAAAACTGTTTTTT. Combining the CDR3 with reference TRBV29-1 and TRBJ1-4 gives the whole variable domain SAVISQKPSRDICQRGTSLTIQCQVDSQVTMMFWYRQQPGQSLTLIATANQGSEATYESGFVIDKFPISRPNLTFSTLTVSNMSPEDSSIYLCSVAQGSEKLFFGSGTQLSVL.

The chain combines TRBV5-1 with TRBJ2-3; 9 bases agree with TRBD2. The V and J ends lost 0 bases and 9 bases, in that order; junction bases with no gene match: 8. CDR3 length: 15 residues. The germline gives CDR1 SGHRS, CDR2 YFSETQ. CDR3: CASSLEGSGSATQYF. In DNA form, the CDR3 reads TGCGCCAGCAGCTTGGAGGGTAGCGGGAGCGCCACGCAGTATTTT. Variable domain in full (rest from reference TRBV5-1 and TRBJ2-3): KAGVTQTPRYLIKTRGQQVTLSCSPISGHRSVSWYQQTPGQGLQFLFEYFSETQRNKGNFPGRFSGRQFSNSRSEMNVSTLELGDSALYLCASSLEGSGSATQYFGPGTRLTVL.

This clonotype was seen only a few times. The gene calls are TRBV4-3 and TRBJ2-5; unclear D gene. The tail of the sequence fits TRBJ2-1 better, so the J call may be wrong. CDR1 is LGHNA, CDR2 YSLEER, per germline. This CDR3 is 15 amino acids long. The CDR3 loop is CASSQETDQNNEQFF. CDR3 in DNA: TGCGCCAGCAGCCAAGAGACGGACCAAAACAATGAGCAGTTCTTC.

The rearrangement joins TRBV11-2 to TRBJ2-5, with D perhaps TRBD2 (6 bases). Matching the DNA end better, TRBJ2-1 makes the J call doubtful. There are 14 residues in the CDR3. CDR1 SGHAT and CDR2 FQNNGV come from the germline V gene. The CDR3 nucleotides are TGTGCCAGCAGCTACCAGGGACTCTTAGATGAGCAGTTCTTC. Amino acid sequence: CASSYQGLLDEQFF.

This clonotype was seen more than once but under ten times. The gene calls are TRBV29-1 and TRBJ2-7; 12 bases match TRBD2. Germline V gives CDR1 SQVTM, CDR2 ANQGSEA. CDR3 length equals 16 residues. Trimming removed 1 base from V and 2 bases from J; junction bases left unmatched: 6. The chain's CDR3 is CSVEGTSGAITYEQYF. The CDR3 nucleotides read TGCAGCGTTGAAGGGACTAGCGGGGCGATAACCTACGAGCAGTACTTC.

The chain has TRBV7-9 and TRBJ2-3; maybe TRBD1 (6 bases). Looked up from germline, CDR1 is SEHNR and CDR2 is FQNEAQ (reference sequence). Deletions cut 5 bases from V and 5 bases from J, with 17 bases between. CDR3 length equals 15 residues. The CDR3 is CASSLGRGRRDTQYF. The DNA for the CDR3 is TGTGCCAGCAGCCTTGGCAGGGGAAGGAGAGATACGCAGTATTTT. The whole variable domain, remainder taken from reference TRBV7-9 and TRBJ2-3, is DTGVSQNPRHKITKRGQNVTFRCDPISEHNRLYWYRQTLGQGPEFLTYFQNEAQLEKSRLLSDRFSAERPKGSFSTLEIQRTEQGDSAMYLCASSLGRGRRDTQYFGPGTRLTVL.

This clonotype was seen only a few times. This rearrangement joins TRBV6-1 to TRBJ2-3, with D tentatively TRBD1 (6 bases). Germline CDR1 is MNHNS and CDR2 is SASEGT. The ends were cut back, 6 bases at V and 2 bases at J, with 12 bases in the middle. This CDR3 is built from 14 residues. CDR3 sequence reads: CASRLGQITDTQYF. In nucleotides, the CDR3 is TGTGCCAGCAGGCTAGGACAGATCACAGATACGCAGTATTTT.

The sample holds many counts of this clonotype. The CDR3 coding sequence is TGCAGCGTTGTGGGTCGGCGAGAGACCCAGTACTTC. Amino acid sequence: CSVVGRRETQYF. This sequence joins TRBV29-1 and TRBJ2-5; D remains ambiguous. Germline V gives CDR1 SQVTM, CDR2 ANQGSEA. With 4 bases removed from V and 4 bases from J, the gap between germline ends came to 10 bases. CDR3 length: 12 residues.

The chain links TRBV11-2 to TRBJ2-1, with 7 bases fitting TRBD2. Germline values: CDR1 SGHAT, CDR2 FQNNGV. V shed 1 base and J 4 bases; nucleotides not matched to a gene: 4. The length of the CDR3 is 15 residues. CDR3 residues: CASSLGDYQYNEQFF. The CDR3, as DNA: TGTGCCAGCAGCTTAGGGGACTACCAATACAATGAGCAGTTCTTC.

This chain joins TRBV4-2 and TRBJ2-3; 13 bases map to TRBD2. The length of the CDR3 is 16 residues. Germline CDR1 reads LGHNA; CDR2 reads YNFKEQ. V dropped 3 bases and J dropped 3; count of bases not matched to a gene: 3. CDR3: CASSQSTSGGTDTQYF. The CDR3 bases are TGTGCCAGCAGCCAGTCGACTAGCGGGGGGACAGATACGCAGTATTTT.

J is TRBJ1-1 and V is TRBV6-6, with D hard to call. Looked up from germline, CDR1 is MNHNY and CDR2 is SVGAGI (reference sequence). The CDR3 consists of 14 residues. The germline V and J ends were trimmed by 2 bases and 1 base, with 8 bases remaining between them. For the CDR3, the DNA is TGTGCCAGCAGTTACCCAGGTGGGAACACTGAAGCTTTCTTT. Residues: CASSYPGGNTEAFF.

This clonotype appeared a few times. The DNA for the CDR3 is TGTGCCAGCATCTCCCAGCGTCAAGAGAACACTGAAGCTTTCTTT. This gives the protein CASISQRQENTEAFF. The genes are TRBV27 and TRBJ1-1; D gene uncertain. This CDR3 is 15 amino acids long. The V end was cut by 7 bases, the J end by 1 base, with 16 bases between. CDR1 is MNHEY, CDR2 SMNVEV, per germline (reference sequence).

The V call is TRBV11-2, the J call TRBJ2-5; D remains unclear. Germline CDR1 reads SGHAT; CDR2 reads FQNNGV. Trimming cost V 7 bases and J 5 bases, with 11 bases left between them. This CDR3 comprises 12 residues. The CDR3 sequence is CASNFLRETQYF. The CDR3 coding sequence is TGTGCCAGCAACTTTTTGCGGGAGACCCAGTACTTC.

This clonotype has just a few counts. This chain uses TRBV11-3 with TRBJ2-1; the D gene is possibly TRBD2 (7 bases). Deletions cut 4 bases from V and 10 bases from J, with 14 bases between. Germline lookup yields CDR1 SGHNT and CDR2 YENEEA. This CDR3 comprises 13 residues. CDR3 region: CASSSRGGEEQFF. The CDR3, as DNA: TGTGCCAGCAGCTCCAGAGGGGGGGAAGAGCAGTTCTTC.

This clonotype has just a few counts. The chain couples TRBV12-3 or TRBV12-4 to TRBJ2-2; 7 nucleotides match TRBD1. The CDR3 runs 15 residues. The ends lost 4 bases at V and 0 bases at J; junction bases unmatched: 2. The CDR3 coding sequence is TGTGCCAGCAGTTGGGGACAGACGAACACCGGGGAGCTGTTTTTT. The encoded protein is CASSWGQTNTGELFF.